This T cell receptor beta chain was captured in a study of control samples from healthy donors and cancer patients. CDR1 is SGHTA, CDR2 FQGTGA, per germline. V trimming: 0 bases; J trimming: 8 bases; junction bases outside the gene matches: 6. This CDR3 region has 15 residues. Produced via immunoSEQ multiplex PCR; TCRdb's table is partial and in-frame only. The sample includes under 80,000 clones, roughly 93% of them seen just once. This chain uses TRBV7-3 with TRBJ1-2; 10 bases match TRBD1. This TCR came from a woman between 40 and 50 years old with lung cancer. Specimen: PBMCs. The CDR3 spells CASSLTGQGEGGYTF. The CDR3 DNA is TGTGCCAGCAGCTTAACCGGACAGGGGGAAGGAGGCTACACCTTC.